This T cell receptor (beta chain) was retrieved from a study of Graves' ophthalmopathy and Graves' hyperthyroidism (dated by TCRdb to the late 2010s). Turning to the overall study: Peripheral blood was collected at initial diagnosis, before any treatment. In total, 120 to 150 blood samples were TCR-sequenced: 43 ophthalmopathy, about 75 hyperthyroidism and some 17 hyperthyroidism-to-ophthalmopathy patients. In more than five hyperthyroidism patients, T-cell repertoires of thyroid tissue and blood were compared. An independent validation cohort comprised around 19 hyperthyroidism patients and some 16 patients who later progressed from hyperthyroidism to ophthalmopathy. The 95 to 100 discovery patients were randomly split 7:3 into training and test sets. After sampling, hyperthyroidism patients received methimazole starting at 30 mg daily, and ophthalmopathy patients received high-dose intravenous methylprednisolone. TCR beta repertoire signatures were used to distinguish Graves' ophthalmopathy from Graves' hyperthyroidism and to predict progression to ophthalmopathy. To explore V-J signatures that distinguish ophthalmopathy from hyperthyroidism, a discovery set of 100 patients was enrolled, made up of 43 with ophthalmopathy and under 65 with stable hyperthyroidism.

For repertoire sequencing, the TCR beta CDR3 regions were amplified from RNA transcripts. The first round of RT-PCR was done with HTBI primers and the Qiagen OneStep RT-PCR kit, and was followed by a second round of multiplex PCR, then size selection and purification. Sequencing of the libraries was carried out on an Illumina HiSeq2000 in paired-end mode with 100 bp reads. The source study handled its data this way. SOAPnuke was used to process the reads, throwing out any read that had adapters, had uncalled bases, had a mean Phred below 15, or lacked an exact constant-primer or identifier match. High-quality paired reads were merged with COPE v1.2.5. Clonotypes were defined as unique nucleotide sequences and were aligned to IMGT TRB V, D and J references using MiTCR v1.1. The analysis was limited to V-J combinations with a frequency above 0.0001, which together covered 99.2% of the repertoires. A TCR clonal expansion and chaos score per V-J combination was defined as the ratio of F50 clonal expansion to chaos observed in the TCRdist matrix. Welch's t-statistics and random forest were used to reduce features to more than ten V-J combinations, which were fed into a naive Bayes classifier. The similarity between thyroid and blood repertoires was quantified using the Morisita-Horn index. TCRdb reprocessed the public reads (quality trimming at Q25 with fastp, clone calling with MiXCR) and kept in-frame beta chains. CDR3 protein sequences are deduplicated, and each keeps its most common genes and DNA. These V and J calls rely on TCRdb rather than the paper's analysis. A total of about 210,000 distinct CDR3 sequences appear in this sample, 25% to 30% of them only once. About 8.2% of the sample comes from the top ten.

The full study reports these points: In validation, the model predicted ophthalmopathy progression with about 70% sensitivity and 72.22% specificity; roughly 11 predicted patients were CT-confirmed with GO in a median of about 7.1 months. Sample size was not predetermined statistically, and investigators were not blinded to group allocation. In cross-validation, the 13-signature model distinguished ophthalmopathy from stable hyperthyroidism with 85% to 90% sensitivity and around 81% specificity, and in the test set the corresponding values were roughly 78% and 74%. Most expanded thyroid clonotypes with a frequency above 0.001 also appeared in blood, which suggests that blood repertoires may reflect the immune response in the thyroid.

Ophthalmopathy patients had moderately to severely active disease, Clinical Activity Score of at least 3, NOSPECS grade of at least 4, and disease duration under 3 months. Anyone with other autoimmune diseases, uncontrolled infections, pregnancy or lactation was excluded from the study. Diagnosis relied on clinical symptoms, serum thyroxine, TRAb, thyroid ultrasound and orbital computed tomography. PBMCs were isolated from 8 to 10 ml of fresh peripheral blood by Ficoll-Paque density gradient centrifugation. Total RNA was extracted using Trizol reagent, and RNA quality was checked on an Agilent 2100 Bioanalyzer. In this sample, this clonotype turned up many times. No cognate antigen has been identified for it. No qualities accompany the bases; no much larger clone lies one base away. Counted from cysteine to phenylalanine, this CDR3 has 16 amino acids. Left in the record is the CDR3 DNA by itself, 48 bases read in frame from the first base. CDR1 is given as SGHTA and CDR2 as FQGNSA, both from the germline V gene. The germline V end is reduced by 2 bases and the J end by 2 bases; junction bases left unmatched: 7.

This clonotype originated in a man in his fifties with Graves' ophthalmopathy. Donor details come from another sample of the same person, matched by shared clones. The rearranged chain carries TRBV7-2 and TRBJ2-5, with 8 central nucleotides matching TRBD2. Specimen: peripheral blood. The CDR3 amino acid sequence is: CASSLSSGGGQETQYF. The nucleotide sequence is TGTGCCAGCAGCTTATCGTCGGGAGGGGGTCAAGAGACCCAGTACTTC.